This T cell receptor (beta chain) was identified during a study of T cell responses to AZD1222 COVID-19 vaccine. Notes on this clone: Its target is unknown.

Study conclusions and caveats: There were repertoire samples only from the period after the peak T cell response.

Trimming took 7 bases from V and 5 from J, leaving 15 bases between them. There are 14 residues in the CDR3. Per germline, CDR1 MNHEY and CDR2 SMNVEV (reference sequence). This table comes from immunoSEQ multiplex PCR, and its TCRdb copy is limited to in-frame clones, with some not included. The table lists 180,000 or so clones, 80% to 95% of them singletons. Sequenced material: peripheral blood, taken 28 days after the second AZD1222 dose. The chain joins TRBV27 to TRBJ1-5; no firm D call. The TCR originated in an adult who received the AZD1222 COVID-19 vaccine. Here the CDR3 reads CASTPRSGDQPQHF. The DNA for the CDR3 is TGTGCCAGCACCCCCAGGAGTGGGGATCAGCCCCAGCATTTT.